The sequence of this T cell receptor beta chain was determined in a study of T-cell reconstitution after alpha-beta-depleted transplantation in children. The TCRbeta library was prepared with unique molecular identifiers. TCRdb fed the PCR reads into MiXCR, producing one record per CDR3 protein. Found here are approximately 190,000 distinct CDR3 sequences, about 8.7% of them singletons; the top ten hold 35%. The germline V and J ends were trimmed by 5 bases and 4 bases, with 7 bases remaining between them. Per the germline V gene, CDR1 is DFQATT and CDR2 is SNEGSKA (reference sequence). The CDR3 consists of 11 residues. Study observations and caveats: Two months or so post-transplant, alpha-beta T cells reportedly derived from several hundred expanded graft clones.

This clonotype was counted ten times or more. Its cognate antigen is unknown. The clonotype was recovered from a male patient between 2 and 10 years old who had a stem cell transplant for acute myeloid leukemia, so the T cells may come from the graft donor. The genes are TRBV20-1 and TRBJ2-3; D is unresolved. This material consisted of PBMCs, mostly from graft donor cells, taken 360 days after TCRalphabeta/CD19-depleted stem cell transplant. The DNA of the CDR3 is TGCAGTGCTTTATGGGCAGATACGCAGTATTTT. It specifies CSALWADTQYF.